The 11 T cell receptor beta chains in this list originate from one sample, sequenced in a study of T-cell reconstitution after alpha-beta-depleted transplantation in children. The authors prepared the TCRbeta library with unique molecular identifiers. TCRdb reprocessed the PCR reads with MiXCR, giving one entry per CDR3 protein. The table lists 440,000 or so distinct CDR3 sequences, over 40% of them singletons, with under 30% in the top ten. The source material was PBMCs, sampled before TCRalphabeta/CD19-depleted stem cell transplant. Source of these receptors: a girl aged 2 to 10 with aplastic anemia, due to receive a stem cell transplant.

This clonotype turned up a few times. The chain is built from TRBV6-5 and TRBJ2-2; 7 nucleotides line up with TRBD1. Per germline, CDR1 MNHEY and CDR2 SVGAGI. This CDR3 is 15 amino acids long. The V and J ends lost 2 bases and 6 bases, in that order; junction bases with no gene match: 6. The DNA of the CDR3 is TGTGCCAGCAGTTACGGGACAGCTAGGGCCGGGGAGCTGTTTTTT. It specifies CASSYGTARAGELFF.

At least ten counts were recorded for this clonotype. CDR3 nucleotide sequence: TGTGCCAGCAGGTTGGACAGGGTAGGCTCCTACGAGCAGTACTTC. Its translation: CASRLDRVGSYEQYF. This sequence joins TRBV6-1 and TRBJ2-7, with 8 bases identical to TRBD1. CDR1 is MNHNS and CDR2 is SASEGT in the germline V gene. CDR3 length: 15 residues. The V and J ends lost 6 bases and 0 bases, in that order; junction bases with no gene match: 7.

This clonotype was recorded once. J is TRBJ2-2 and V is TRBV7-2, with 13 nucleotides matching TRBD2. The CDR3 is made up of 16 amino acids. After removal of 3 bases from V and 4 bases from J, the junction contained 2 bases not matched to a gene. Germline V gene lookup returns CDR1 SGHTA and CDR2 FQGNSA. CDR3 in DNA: TGTGCCAGCAGCTTGGGACTAGCGGGGTCCACCGGGGAGCTGTTTTTT. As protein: CASSLGLAGSTGELFF.

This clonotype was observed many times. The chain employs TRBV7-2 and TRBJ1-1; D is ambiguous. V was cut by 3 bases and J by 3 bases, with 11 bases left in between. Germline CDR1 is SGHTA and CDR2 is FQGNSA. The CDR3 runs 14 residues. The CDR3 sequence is CASSFDFGYTEAFF. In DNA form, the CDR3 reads TGTGCCAGCAGCTTTGATTTTGGGTACACTGAAGCTTTCTTT.

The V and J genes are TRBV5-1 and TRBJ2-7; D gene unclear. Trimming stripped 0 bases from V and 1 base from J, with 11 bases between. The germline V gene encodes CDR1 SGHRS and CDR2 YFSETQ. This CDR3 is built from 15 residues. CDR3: CASSLDAGKSYEQYF. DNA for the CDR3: TGCGCCAGCAGCTTGGACGCAGGAAAGTCCTACGAGCAGTACTTC.

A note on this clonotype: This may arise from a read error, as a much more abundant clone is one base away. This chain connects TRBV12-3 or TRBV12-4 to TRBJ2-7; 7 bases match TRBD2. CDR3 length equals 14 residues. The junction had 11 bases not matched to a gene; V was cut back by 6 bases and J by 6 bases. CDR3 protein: CASSQPGRDREQYF. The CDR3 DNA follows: TGTGCCAGCAGCCAGCCAGGGAGGGACCGCGAGCAGTACTTC.

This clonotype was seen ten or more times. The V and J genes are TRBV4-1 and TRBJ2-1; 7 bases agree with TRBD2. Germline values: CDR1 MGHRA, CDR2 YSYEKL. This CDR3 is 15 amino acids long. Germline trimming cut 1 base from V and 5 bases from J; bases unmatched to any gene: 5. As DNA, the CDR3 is TGCGCCAGCAGCCAAGCTGGACTAGGGCACAATGAGCAGTTCTTC. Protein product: CASSQAGLGHNEQFF.

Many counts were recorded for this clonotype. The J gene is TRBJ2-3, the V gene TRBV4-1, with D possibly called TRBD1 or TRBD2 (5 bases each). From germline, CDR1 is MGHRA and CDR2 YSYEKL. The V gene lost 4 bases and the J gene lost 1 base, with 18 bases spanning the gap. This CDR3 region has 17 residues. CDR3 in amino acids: CASSPSGGQGRTDTQYF. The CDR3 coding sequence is TGCGCCAGCAGCCCATCCGGCGGGCAGGGCCGCACAGATACGCAGTATTTT.

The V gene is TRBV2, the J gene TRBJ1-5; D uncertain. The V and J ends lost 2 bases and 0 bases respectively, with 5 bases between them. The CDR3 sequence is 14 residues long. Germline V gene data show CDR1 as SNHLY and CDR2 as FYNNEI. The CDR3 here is CASSEKYSNQPQHF. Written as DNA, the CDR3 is TGTGCCAGCAGTGAAAAGTATAGCAATCAGCCCCAGCATTTT.

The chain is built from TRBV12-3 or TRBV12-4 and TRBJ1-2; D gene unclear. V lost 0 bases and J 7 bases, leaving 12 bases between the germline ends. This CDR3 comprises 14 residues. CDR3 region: CASSLAGTATGYTF. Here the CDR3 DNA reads TGTGCCAGCAGTTTAGCCGGCACCGCTACTGGCTACACCTTC.

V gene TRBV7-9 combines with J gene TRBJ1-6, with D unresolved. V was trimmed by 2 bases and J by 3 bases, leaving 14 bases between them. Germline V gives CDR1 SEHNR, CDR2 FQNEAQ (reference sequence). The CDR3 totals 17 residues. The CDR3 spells CASSLFIGEIYNSPLHF. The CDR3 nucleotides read TGTGCCAGCAGCTTATTTATCGGGGAGATCTATAATTCACCCCTCCACTTT.